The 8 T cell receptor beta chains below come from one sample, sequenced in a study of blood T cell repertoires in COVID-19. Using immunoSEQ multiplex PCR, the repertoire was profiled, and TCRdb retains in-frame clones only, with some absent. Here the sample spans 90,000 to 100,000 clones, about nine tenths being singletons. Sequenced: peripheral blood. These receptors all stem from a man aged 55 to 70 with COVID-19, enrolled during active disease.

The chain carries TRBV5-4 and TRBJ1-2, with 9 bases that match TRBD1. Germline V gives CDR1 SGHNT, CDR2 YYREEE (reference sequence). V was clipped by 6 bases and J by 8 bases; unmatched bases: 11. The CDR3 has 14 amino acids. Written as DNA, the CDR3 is TGTGCCAGCAACCTGGGACAGGGCTTCGGAGGCTACACCTTC. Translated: CASNLGQGFGGYTF.

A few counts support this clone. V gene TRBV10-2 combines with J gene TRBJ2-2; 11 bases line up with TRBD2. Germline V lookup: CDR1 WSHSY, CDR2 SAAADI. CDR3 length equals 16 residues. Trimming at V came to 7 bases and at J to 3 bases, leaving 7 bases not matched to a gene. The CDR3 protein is CASTPGLAEDTGELFF. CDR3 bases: TGCGCCAGCACCCCGGGACTAGCGGAGGACACCGGGGAGCTGTTTTTT.

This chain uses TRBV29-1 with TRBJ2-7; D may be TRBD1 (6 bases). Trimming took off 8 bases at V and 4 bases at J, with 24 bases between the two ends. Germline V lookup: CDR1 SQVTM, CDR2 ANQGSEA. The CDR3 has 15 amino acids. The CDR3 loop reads CSFRLHRETWYEQYF. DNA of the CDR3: TGCAGCTTTCGCCTTCACAGGGAGACATGGTACGAGCAGTACTTC.

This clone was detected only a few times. CDR3 coding DNA: TGTGCCAGCAGTTACCCCCTGGGGGGCACTGAAGCTTTCTTT. Encoded protein: CASSYPLGGTEAFF. V gene TRBV28 combines with J gene TRBJ1-1, with D perhaps TRBD1 (5 bases). Germline values: CDR1 MDHEN, CDR2 SYDVKM. The CDR3 is made up of 14 amino acids. V lost 4 bases to trimming and J lost 4 bases, with 13 bases between them.

CDR3 residues: CASSPNRGKYYEQYF. Written as DNA, the CDR3 is TGTGCCAGCTCACCCAACCGGGGGAAATACTACGAGCAGTACTTC. The chain uses TRBV18 and TRBJ2-7; D is possibly TRBD2 (6 bases). The CDR3 runs to 15 residues. In germline, CDR1 is KGHSH, CDR2 LQKENI. Deletions cut 3 bases from V and 3 bases from J, with 15 bases between.

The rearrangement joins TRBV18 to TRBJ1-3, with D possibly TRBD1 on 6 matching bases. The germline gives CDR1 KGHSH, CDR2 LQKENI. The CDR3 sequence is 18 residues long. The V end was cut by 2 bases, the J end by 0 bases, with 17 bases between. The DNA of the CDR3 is TGTGCCAGCTCACCATCGACAGGCCCCGTGTACTCTGGAAACACCATATATTTT. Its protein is CASSPSTGPVYSGNTIYF.

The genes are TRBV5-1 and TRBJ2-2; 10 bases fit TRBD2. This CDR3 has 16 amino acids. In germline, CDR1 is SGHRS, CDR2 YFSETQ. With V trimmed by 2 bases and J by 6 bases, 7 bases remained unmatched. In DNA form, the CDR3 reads TGCGCCAGCAGCTTCGGTAGCGGGAGGCTCTCCGGGGAGCTGTTTTTT. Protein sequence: CASSFGSGRLSGELFF.

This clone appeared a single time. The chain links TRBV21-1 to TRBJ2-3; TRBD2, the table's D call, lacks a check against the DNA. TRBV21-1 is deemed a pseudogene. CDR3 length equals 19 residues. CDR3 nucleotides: TGTGCCAGCAGCAAAGAACGAGTAAGCGGTCTTAGGGGCACAGATACGCAGTATTTT. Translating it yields CASSKERVSGLRGTDTQYF.